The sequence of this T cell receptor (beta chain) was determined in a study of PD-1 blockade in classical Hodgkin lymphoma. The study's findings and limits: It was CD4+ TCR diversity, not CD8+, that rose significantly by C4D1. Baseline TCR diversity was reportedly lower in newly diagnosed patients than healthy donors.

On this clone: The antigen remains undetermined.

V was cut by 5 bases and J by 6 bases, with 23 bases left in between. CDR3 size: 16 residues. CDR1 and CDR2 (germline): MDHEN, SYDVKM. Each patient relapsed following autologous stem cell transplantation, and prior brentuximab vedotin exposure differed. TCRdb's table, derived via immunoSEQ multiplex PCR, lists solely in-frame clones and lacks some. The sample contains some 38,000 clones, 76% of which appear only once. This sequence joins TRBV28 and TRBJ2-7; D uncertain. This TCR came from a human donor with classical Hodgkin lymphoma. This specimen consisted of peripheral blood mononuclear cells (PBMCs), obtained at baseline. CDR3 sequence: CASSPPAATLNREQYF. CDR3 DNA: TGTGCCAGCAGTCCCCCTGCGGCCACCCTGAACCGCGAGCAGTACTTC.